These T cell receptor beta chains were read from a single sample in a study of T cell responses to AZD1222 COVID-19 vaccine. Profiling relied on immunoSEQ multiplex PCR, and the TCRdb table lists in-frame clones only, not all of them. The sample consists of about 160,000 clones, 90% to 95% of them appearing once. Sequencing was performed on peripheral blood, taken 28 days after the second AZD1222 dose. The source is an adult who received the AZD1222 COVID-19 vaccine. CDR3s include the opening cysteine and the closing phenylalanine or tryptophan. A D gene is named only where the DNA matches it firmly. Not all rows give a size; the values are once, few, many and, for expanded clones, a class.

14,TRBV11-3,.,.,TRBJ1-1,CASSLGPENTEAFF,TGTGCCAGCAGCTTAGGTCCGGAGAACACTGAAGCTTTCTTT
17,TRBV3-1/TRBV3-2,TRBD2,.,TRBJ2-3,CASSQDLAEKPTDTQYF,TGTGCCAGCAGCCAAGATCTAGCGGAGAAACCCACAGATACGCAGTATTTT
14,TRBV5-6,.,.,TRBJ2-2,CASSLAGWSGLLFF,TGTGCCAGCAGCTTGGCGGGATGGAGTGGCCTGTTGTTTTTT
15,TRBV18,.,.,TRBJ1-1,CASSPLGGENTEAFF,TGTGCCAGCTCACCATTGGGGGGAGAGAACACTGAAGCTTTCTTT
14,TRBV30,.,.,TRBJ1-4,CAWSLPDSGEKLFF,TGTGCCTGGAGTCTCCCGGACAGTGGTGAAAAACTGTTTTTT
15,TRBV6-2/TRBV6-3,.,.,TRBJ2-1,CASSYFQGLYNEQFF,TGTGCCAGCAGTTACTTTCAGGGTCTCTACAATGAGCAGTTCTTC
12,TRBV19,.,.,TRBJ1-1,CASSPRNTEAFF,TGTGCCAGTAGCCCTCGGAACACTGAAGCTTTCTTT
14,TRBV6-2/TRBV6-3,.,.,TRBJ1-3,CASSYTGSGNTIYF,TGTGCCAGCAGTTACACTGGATCTGGAAACACCATATATTTT
14,TRBV11-2,TRBD1,.,TRBJ1-5,CASSLEQGNQPQHF,TGTGCCAGCAGCTTAGAACAGGGGAATCAGCCCCAGCATTTT
17,TRBV12-5,TRBD2,.,TRBJ2-3,CASGLVLGGGLTDTQYF,TGTGCTAGTGGTTTGGTACTCGGCGGGGGACTCACAGATACGCAGTATTTT
16,TRBV6-2/TRBV6-3,.,.,TRBJ2-1,CASSYDVSWLYNEQFF,TGTGCCAGCAGTTATGACGTCAGTTGGTTATACAATGAGCAGTTCTTC
21,TRBV4-2,.,few,TRBJ1-3,CASSQERAGSGRISSGNTIYF,TGTGCCAGCAGCCAAGAGAGGGCGGGTAGCGGTCGCATCTCCTCTGGAAACACCATATATTTT
14,TRBV24-1,TRBD2,.,TRBJ2-7,CATSGSGALDEQYF,TGTGCCACCTCGGGCAGCGGGGCGCTGGACGAGCAGTACTTC
13,TRBV6-6,.,.,TRBJ2-1,CASSLDRYNEQFF,TGTGCCAGCAGTCTCGACAGGTACAATGAGCAGTTCTTC
15,TRBV19,.,.,TRBJ1-6,CASSIYAGVNSPLHF,TGTGCCAGTAGTATTTATGCAGGGGTTAATTCACCCCTCCACTTT
13,TRBV12-3/TRBV12-4,.,.,TRBJ2-7,CASTPGKIHEQYF,TGTGCCAGCACCCCCGGGAAGATTCACGAGCAGTACTTC
15,TRBV6-2/TRBV6-3,TRBD1,.,TRBJ2-3,CASSLRTGGTDTQYF,TGTGCCAGCAGTCTCCGGACAGGGGGTACAGATACGCAGTATTTT
15,TRBV2,TRBD2,few,TRBJ2-1,CASARDSTWGGEQFF,TGTGCCAGCGCCCGGGACTCTACCTGGGGGGGTGAGCAGTTCTTC
14,TRBV5-1,.,.,TRBJ1-1,CASSLRWEDTEAFF,TGCGCCAGCAGCTTGCGTTGGGAGGACACTGAAGCTTTCTTT
13,TRBV6-5,.,.,TRBJ1-5,CASGRGSNQPQHF,TGTGCCAGTGGGAGGGGGAGCAATCAGCCCCAGCATTTT
13,TRBV12-3/TRBV12-4,.,.,TRBJ1-2,CASSPAPRDGYTF,TGTGCCAGCAGCCCGGCCCCCAGGGATGGCTACACCTTC
17,TRBV19,TRBD1,.,TRBJ1-5,CASSIDQRRQGVGAQHF,TGTGCCAGTAGTATAGATCAAAGGAGACAGGGTGTGGGAGCCCAGCATTTT
14,TRBV27,.,.,TRBJ1-6,CASGDRSYNSPLHF,TGTGCCAGCGGTGACAGGTCCTATAATTCACCCCTCCACTTT
14,TRBV9,TRBD1,.,TRBJ1-2,CASSVEGQISGYTF,TGTGCCAGCAGCGTAGAGGGACAGATATCAGGCTACACCTTC
12,TRBV7-9,.,.,TRBJ2-3,CASSLDTNTQYF,TGTGCCAGCAGCTTGGACACAAATACGCAGTATTTT
14,TRBV5-1,TRBD2,.,TRBJ2-7,CASSLAGTTYEQYF,TGCGCCAGCAGCTTGGCGGGGACTACCTACGAGCAGTACTTC
17,TRBV5-6,TRBD2,once,TRBJ2-5,CASSLRLAGGFQETQYF,TGTGCCAGCAGCTTGAGGCTAGCGGGGGGATTTCAAGAGACCCAGTACTTC
13,TRBV10-3,.,.,TRBJ1-2,CAIADRGSHGYTF,TGTGCCATTGCGGACCGGGGTTCCCATGGCTACACCTTC
17,TRBV5-5,TRBD1,.,TRBJ2-2,CASSLGSGTGKTGELFF,TGTGCCAGCAGCTTGGGAAGTGGGACAGGAAAGACCGGGGAGCTGTTTTTT
14,TRBV6-5,TRBD1,.,TRBJ1-6,CASSRDRYNSPLHF,TGTGCCAGCAGTCGGGACAGGTACAATTCACCCCTCCACTTT
12,TRBV29-1,.,.,TRBJ1-2,CSADLGVYGYTF,TGCAGCGCCGACCTGGGGGTCTATGGCTACACCTTC
17,TRBV6-1,TRBD1,.,TRBJ1-1,CASSEPAWTGGNTEAFF,TGTGCCAGCAGTGAGCCCGCCTGGACAGGGGGTAACACTGAAGCTTTCTTT
15,TRBV11-2,TRBD1,.,TRBJ1-1,CASSSMGQGGTEAFF,TGTGCCAGCAGCTCGATGGGACAGGGGGGGACTGAAGCTTTCTTT
14,TRBV5-4,.,.,TRBJ1-4,CASSPGYRDEKLFF,TGTGCCAGCAGTCCCGGGTACAGGGATGAAAAACTGTTTTTT